The 5 T cell receptor beta chains below all came from one sample that was sequenced in a study of CD8+ T cells in alopecia areata. Treatment reported: oral pan-JAK inhibitor, 5-10 mg twice daily. After isolation, RNA underwent reverse transcription to generate cDNA as the sequencing template. Assay used: immunoSEQ multiplex PCR; TCRdb lists only in-frame clones, some missing. Among roughly 200,000 clones listed, about 60% were seen once. This specimen was CD4+ T cells sorted from blood, taken at week 4, from a patient treated with tofacitinib. The receptors were gathered from a human donor with alopecia areata.

The J gene is TRBJ2-7, the V gene TRBV15, with a tentative D call TRBD1 (5 bases). V was trimmed by 0 bases and J by 10 bases, leaving 7 bases between them. CDR1 and CDR2 from the germline V gene are LNHNV and YYDKDF (reference sequence). CDR3 length: 11 residues. DNA of the CDR3: TGTGCCACCAGCAGAGATAGGGGCCAGTACTTC. Its translation: CATSRDRGQYF.

The sample holds a few counts of this clone. The chain joins TRBV7-9 to TRBJ1-4; D remains unclear. V lost 10 bases and J lost 8, with 14 bases in between. This CDR3 is 12 amino acids long. Germline V gene data show CDR1 as SEHNR and CDR2 as FQNEAQ (reference sequence). CDR3 DNA sequence: TGTGCCACCAGACGGACGGGGGAAAAACTGTTTTTT. Amino acids: CATRRTGEKLFF.

A remark on this clone: The sample has other DNA sequences that encode this CDR3 too. The chain's CDR3 is CSVEAGGNEQFF. CDR3 DNA: TGCAGCGTTGAGGCAGGGGGCAATGAGCAGTTCTTC. The rearrangement joins TRBV29-1 to TRBJ2-1; 7 nucleotides align to TRBD1. Germline V gives CDR1 SQVTM, CDR2 ANQGSEA. The CDR3 covers 12 residues. Trimming removed 3 bases from V and 6 bases from J; junction bases left unmatched: 2.

This clone was recorded many times. J is TRBJ1-6 and V is TRBV2; TRBD1 matches 7 bases. Looked up from germline, CDR1 is SNHLY and CDR2 is FYNNEI. V dropped 3 bases and J dropped 10; count of bases not matched to a gene: 9. The CDR3 loop spans 15 amino acids. CDR3 protein: CASSEETGRWSPLHF. Here the CDR3 DNA reads TGTGCCAGCAGTGAGGAGACAGGGAGGTGGTCACCCCTCCACTTT.

Here the CDR3 DNA reads TGTGCCAGCATCCCTCTAGCGGGGCGCTACAATGAGCAGTTCTTC. Translating gives CASIPLAGRYNEQFF. The chain links TRBV11-2 to TRBJ2-1, with 9 nucleotides matching TRBD2. CDR3 length: 15 residues. V lost 7 bases, J lost 3 bases, and 7 bases stayed unmatched. Germline V CDR1 and CDR2: SGHAT, FQNNGV.